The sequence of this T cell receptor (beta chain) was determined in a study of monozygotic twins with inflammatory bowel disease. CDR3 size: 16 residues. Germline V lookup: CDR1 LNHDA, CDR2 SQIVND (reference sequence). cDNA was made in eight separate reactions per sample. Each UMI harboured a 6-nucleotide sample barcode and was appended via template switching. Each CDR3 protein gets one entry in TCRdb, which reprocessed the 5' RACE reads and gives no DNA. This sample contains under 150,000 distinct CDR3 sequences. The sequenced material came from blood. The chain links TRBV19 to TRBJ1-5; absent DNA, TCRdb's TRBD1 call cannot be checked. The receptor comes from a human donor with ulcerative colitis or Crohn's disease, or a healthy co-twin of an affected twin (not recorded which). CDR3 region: CASRTGQEYSNQPQHF.